The 24 T cell receptor beta chains below all came from one sample that was sequenced in a study of radiation and T cells in renal cell carcinoma. The repertoire was sequenced with immunoSEQ multiplex PCR; TCRdb's copy has only in-frame clones and lacks some. The repertoire consists of about 150,000 clones, with about 87% occurring once and the leading ten covering over 3.5%. Time point denoted: baseline pretreatment blood. Regarding treatment: 15 Gy SBRT to primary tumor, nephrectomy 4 weeks later. Here the sequenced sample was blood, taken from a patient whose treatment included radiotherapy and nephrectomy. The receptors shown here come from a woman between 70 and 85 years old with renal cell carcinoma.

The chain recombines TRBV6-5 with TRBJ1-2; tentative D call: TRBD1 (5 bases). This CDR3 comprises 15 residues. Germline assignment: CDR1 MNHEY and CDR2 SVGAGI. Deletions cut 2 bases from V and 4 bases from J, with 14 bases between. This CDR3 is CASSYAGTPRYGYTF. In nucleotides, the CDR3 is TGTGCCAGCAGTTACGCAGGGACCCCCCGCTATGGCTACACCTTC.

J is TRBJ2-5 and V is TRBV7-9; TRBD2 matches at 9 bases. V lost 3 bases, J lost 4 bases, and 9 bases stayed unmatched. The CDR3 runs 16 residues. Germline V gene data show CDR1 as SEHNR and CDR2 as FQNEAQ (reference sequence). CDR3 in amino acids: CASSFLAGKRGETQYF. The CDR3 DNA reads as TGTGCCAGCAGCTTTCTAGCGGGGAAAAGGGGAGAGACCCAGTACTTC.

The chain uses TRBV15 and TRBJ1-4; 8 bases line up with TRBD1. Germline V gives CDR1 LNHNV, CDR2 YYDKDF (reference sequence). Losses at the gene ends were 3 bases for V and 8 bases for J; bases not matched to a gene: 8. This CDR3 comprises 15 residues. The CDR3 DNA reads TGTGCCACCAGCAGGATCCAGGGGGCTGGGGAAAAACTGTTTTTT. Its translation: CATSRIQGAGEKLFF.

V gene TRBV5-4 combines with J gene TRBJ2-7; 8 bases agree with TRBD1. Germline lookup yields CDR1 SGHNT and CDR2 YYREEE (reference sequence). V lost 0 bases to trimming and J lost 5 bases; unmatched junction nucleotides: 10. CDR3 length: 16 amino acids. The CDR3 here is CASSLAGGQGANEQYF. The CDR3 DNA reads TGTGCCAGCAGCTTGGCCGGCGGTCAGGGGGCCAACGAGCAGTACTTC.

The chain links TRBV5-6 to TRBJ1-1; the D is unclear. V lost 4 bases, J lost 2 bases, and 18 bases lay in between. Germline values: CDR1 SGHDT, CDR2 YYEEEE. The CDR3 sequence is 16 residues long. The CDR3 reads CASSPRAGRINTEAFF. The CDR3 coding sequence is TGTGCCAGCAGCCCAAGAGCGGGGAGGATTAACACTGAAGCTTTCTTT.

The chain uses TRBV29-1 and TRBJ2-5; maybe TRBD1 (6 bases). This CDR3 region has 12 residues. The V end lost 0 bases, the J end lost 5 bases, and 7 bases lay between the germline ends. Germline values: CDR1 SQVTM, CDR2 ANQGSEA. The CDR3 nucleotides are TGCAGCGTTGAAGAGCAGGGGGAGACCCAGTACTTC. Translating gives CSVEEQGETQYF.

This chain links TRBV7-5 with TRBJ2-1. TRBV7-5 is flagged as a pseudogene. The CDR3 has 14 residues. The CDR3 bases are TGTGCCAGAAGTCTCAAGCCGTTAGGGTATGAGCAGTTCTTC. Translated, it gives CARSLKPLGYEQFF.

The rearrangement uses TRBV5-1 and TRBJ1-6; 7 nucleotides agree with TRBD1. Trimming removed 4 bases from V and 5 bases from J; junction bases left unmatched: 6. There are 15 residues in the CDR3. Germline V gene sequence: CDR1 SGHRS, CDR2 YFSETQ. CDR3 sequence reads: CASSRGTADNSPLHF. The DNA of the CDR3 is TGCGCCAGCAGCCGCGGGACAGCCGATAATTCACCCCTCCACTTT. Together with reference TRBV5-1 and TRBJ1-6, the CDR3 gives the full variable domain: KAGVTQTPRYLIKTRGQQVTLSCSPISGHRSVSWYQQTPGQGLQFLFEYFSETQRNKGNFPGRFSGRQFSNSRSEMNVSTLELGDSALYLCASSRGTADNSPLHFGNGTRLTVT.

The chain combines TRBV5-4 with TRBJ1-2, with D tentatively TRBD1 (5 bases). The CDR3 is 14 residues long. V was shortened by 0 bases and J by 5 bases, with 11 bases between the two germline ends. The germline V gene has CDR1 SGHNT and CDR2 YYREEE (reference sequence). DNA of the CDR3: TGTGCCAGCAGCTTGGAAAGGGACCTATATGGCTACACCTTC. This translates into CASSLERDLYGYTF.

This chain joins TRBV5-1 and TRBJ2-2; a weak D match, TRBD2 (5 bases). CDR3 size: 17 residues. Germline values: CDR1 SGHRS, CDR2 YFSETQ. Trimming left V 3 bases short and J 1 base short, with 16 bases between. The CDR3 protein is CASSSNLASQNTGELFF. The CDR3 bases are TGCGCCAGCAGCTCCAATTTAGCGTCCCAGAACACCGGGGAGCTGTTTTTT.

The chain is built from TRBV19 and TRBJ1-3, with D possibly being TRBD1 (6 bases). V gave up 4 bases and J gave up 0 bases, with 16 bases separating them. Germline CDR1 is LNHDA and CDR2 is SQIVND (reference sequence). The CDR3 is made up of 17 amino acids. The CDR3 region has the DNA TGTGCCAGTAGTAATTACAGGGATCGCTCCTCTGGAAACACCATATATTTT. This codes for CASSNYRDRSSGNTIYF.

The CDR3 reads CASSLAGTATSYEQYF. The CDR3 region has the DNA TGCGCCAGCAGCTTGGCCGGGACAGCCACCTCCTACGAGCAGTACTTC. The chain employs TRBV5-1 and TRBJ2-7, with 7 bases that match TRBD1. The V segment lost 0 bases and the J segment 0 bases; nucleotides outside the gene matches: 6. From germline, CDR1 is SGHRS and CDR2 YFSETQ. The CDR3 loop spans 16 amino acids.

The CDR3 bases are TGTGCCAGCAGTTCGACAATTCTAGGGACAGATACGCAGTATTTT. Translation: CASSSTILGTDTQYF. The rearrangement joins TRBV2 to TRBJ2-3; no clear D gene. The length of the CDR3 is 15 residues. Between the trimmed V and J ends, which lost 5 bases and 3 bases, there was a span of 15 bases. Germline lookup yields CDR1 SNHLY and CDR2 FYNNEI. Looking up the rest from reference TRBV2 and TRBJ2-3 gives the full variable domain: EPEVTQTPSHQVTQMGQEVILRCVPISNHLYFYWYRQILGQKVEFLVSFYNNEISEKSEIFDDQFSVERPDGSNFTLKIRSTKLEDSAMYFCASSSTILGTDTQYFGPGTRLTVL.

This clone has just one count. This chain connects TRBV2 to TRBJ1-2; D remains unclear. V gave up 2 bases and J gave up 6 bases, with 16 bases separating them. The CDR3 extends over 15 amino acids. Germline values: CDR1 SNHLY, CDR2 FYNNEI. CDR3 coding DNA: TGTGCCAGCAGTGAATCCCGCGGGTTCCAAGATGGCTACACCTTC. Amino acids: CASSESRGFQDGYTF.

The V call is TRBV28, the J call TRBJ1-6, with 8 bases aligning to TRBD1. The CDR3 covers 14 residues. The J segment lost 9 bases and the V segment lost 7 bases, leaving 8 bases of the junction unmatched. Germline V gene lookup returns CDR1 MDHEN and CDR2 SYDVKM. The CDR3: CASTGQGGPSPLHF. In DNA form, the CDR3 reads TGTGCCAGCACCGGACAGGGAGGTCCTTCACCCCTCCACTTT.

CDR3 protein: CASSLEGRSGETQYF. CDR3 coding DNA: TGCGCCAGCAGCTTGGAGGGGAGGTCTGGTGAGACCCAGTACTTC. The chain carries TRBV5-1 and TRBJ2-5; TRBD2 is a possible D gene (6 bases). The CDR3 has 15 amino acids. V lost 0 bases to trimming and J lost 5 bases, with 14 bases between them. Germline CDR1 and CDR2: SGHRS and YFSETQ.

The chain joins TRBV7-9 to TRBJ2-3; 13 bases match TRBD2. This CDR3 comprises 16 residues. V shed 4 bases, J shed 6 bases, and the junction held 7 bases outside the gene matches. CDR1 and CDR2 from the germline V gene are SEHNR and FQNEAQ (reference sequence). CDR3 amino acids: CASSSLTSGGRDTQYF. The CDR3 bases are TGTGCCAGCAGCTCGCTGACTAGCGGGGGGCGGGATACGCAGTATTTT.

J is TRBJ2-1 and V is TRBV7-2, with 13 bases identical to TRBD2. The CDR3 contains 16 residues. Germline-derived CDR1 and CDR2 are SGHTA and FQGNSA. With 5 bases clipped from V and 5 bases from J, the junction kept 6 bases outside the gene matches. The CDR3 DNA reads as TGTGCCAGCAGCCGTCGGGGGACTAGCGGGGACAATGAGCAGTTCTTC. Its protein product is CASSRRGTSGDNEQFF. Full variable domain (missing parts from reference TRBV7-2 and TRBJ2-1): GAGVSQSPSNKVTEKGKDVELRCDPISGHTALYWYRQSLGQGLEFLIYFQGNSAPDKSGLPSDRFSAERTGGSVSTLTIQRTQQEDSAVYLCASSRRGTSGDNEQFFGPGTRLTVL.

The chain couples TRBV7-3 to TRBJ1-3; 10 bases fit TRBD1. Looked up from germline, CDR1 is SGHTA and CDR2 is FQGTGA. The V and J ends lost 5 bases and 7 bases, in that order; junction bases with no gene match: 2. The CDR3 totals 13 residues. The CDR3 DNA sequence: TGTGCCAGCAGCCCGGGACAGGGGAACACCATATATTTT. It translates to CASSPGQGNTIYF.

The CDR3 loop is CASSTRDSVSRYTF. CDR3 sequence (DNA): TGTGCCAGTAGTACAAGGGACTCAGTCTCGCGCTACACCTTC. The chain carries TRBV19 and TRBJ1-2, with a possible D match to TRBD1 (5 bases). There are 14 residues in the CDR3. Germline CDR1 is LNHDA and CDR2 is SQIVND (reference sequence). Trimming stripped 4 bases from V and 9 bases from J, with 18 bases between. Looking up the rest from reference TRBV19 and TRBJ1-2 gives the full variable domain: DGGITQSPKYLFRKEGQNVTLSCEQNLNHDAMYWYRQDPGQGLRLIYYSQIVNDFQKGDIAEGYSVSREKKESFPLTVTSAQKNPTAFYLCASSTRDSVSRYTFGSGTRLTVV.

This chain connects TRBV5-4 to TRBJ1-2, with TRBD1 identical over 12 bases. CDR3 length equals 15 residues. Per the germline V gene, CDR1 is SGHNT and CDR2 is YYREEE (reference sequence). Losses at the gene ends were 4 bases for V and 4 bases for J; bases not matched to a gene: 5. The CDR3 spells CASSPRDRGPYGYTF. Here the CDR3 DNA reads TGTGCCAGCAGCCCCAGGGACAGGGGGCCCTATGGCTACACCTTC.

The rearrangement links TRBV9 to TRBJ2-1; D is possibly TRBD1 (7 bases). The CDR3 consists of 12 residues. Trimming pared 5 bases from V and 8 bases from J, leaving 11 bases between. In germline, CDR1 is SGDLS, CDR2 YYNGEE. Here the CDR3 reads CASSPRGDEQFF. In nucleotides, the CDR3 is TGTGCCAGCAGTCCCAGGGGGGATGAGCAGTTCTTC.

Here the CDR3 reads CATSAGSQETQYF. Written as DNA, the CDR3 is TGTGCCACCAGCGCGGGATCCCAAGAGACCCAGTACTTC. The chain uses TRBV15 and TRBJ2-5; D is possibly TRBD2 (6 bases). Looked up from germline, CDR1 is LNHNV and CDR2 is YYDKDF (reference sequence). Deletions cut 5 bases from V and 1 base from J, with 8 bases between. CDR3 size: 13 residues.

The gene calls are TRBV30 and TRBJ2-1; D unclear. Germline V gene lookup returns CDR1 GTSNPN and CDR2 SVGIG (reference sequence). The CDR3 contains 14 residues. Trimming left V 3 bases short and J 0 bases short, with 9 bases between. CDR3 amino acids: CAWSRPSSYNEQFF. The DNA for the CDR3 is TGTGCCTGGAGCCGACCCAGCTCCTACAATGAGCAGTTCTTC.